This paragraph reports one T cell receptor (beta chain). The record originates from a study of blood T cell repertoires in COVID-19. V was cut by 1 base and J by 0 bases, with 9 bases left in between. This CDR3 comprises 16 residues. From germline, CDR1 is KGHSH and CDR2 LQKENI. Repertoires were generated with immunoSEQ multiplex PCR, while TCRdb's copy carries only in-frame clones and drops some. Of 180,000 or so clones in the sample, over 75% were seen once. Recruitment covered roughly 24 US areas and drew participants whose ages spanned roughly 18 to 90 years. Membership in each cohort depended on participant-reported clinical history.

The sequenced material came from PBMCs or T cells enriched from blood (not recorded which). The gene calls are TRBV18 and TRBJ1-4; possible D gene TRBD1, 5 bases. The source is a man aged 45-60 years who had recovered from COVID-19. CDR3 nucleotides: TGTGCCAGCTCACCACAAGGGGTGTCAACTAATGAAAAACTGTTTTTT. Translation: CASSPQGVSTNEKLFF.